The entry below gives a single TCR beta chain sequence along with its context. This CDR3 is built from 14 residues. The germline V gene encodes CDR1 SQVTM and CDR2 ANQGSEA. V was shortened by 2 bases and J by 5 bases, with 16 bases between the two germline ends. The data belong to a study of sequential checkpoint blockade in melanoma. As for the study in general: Randomization was 1:1 between first-line nivolumab→ipilimumab and ipilimumab→nivolumab.

Treatment specified: randomized to nivolumab then ipilimumab (arm A) or the reverse (arm B). Live CD3+CD8+ CD19− CD56− cells were sorted from PBMCs. Here immunoSEQ multiplex PCR was the method, and the copy in TCRdb shows in-frame clones only, minus some. Counted here are over 30,000 clones, approximately 85% occurring once; the ten biggest clones make up 5.5%. The source material was CD8+ T cells sorted from blood (inferred from file names), sampled from a patient given nivolumab and ipilimumab in sequence. The chain employs TRBV29-1 and TRBJ2-7; possibly TRBD2 for D (6 bases). This sequence was found in a human donor with melanoma. The DNA for the CDR3 is TGCAGCGTTGAAATGGGGGGTAAAGGTAACGAGCAGTACTTC. Translated, it gives CSVEMGGKGNEQYF.